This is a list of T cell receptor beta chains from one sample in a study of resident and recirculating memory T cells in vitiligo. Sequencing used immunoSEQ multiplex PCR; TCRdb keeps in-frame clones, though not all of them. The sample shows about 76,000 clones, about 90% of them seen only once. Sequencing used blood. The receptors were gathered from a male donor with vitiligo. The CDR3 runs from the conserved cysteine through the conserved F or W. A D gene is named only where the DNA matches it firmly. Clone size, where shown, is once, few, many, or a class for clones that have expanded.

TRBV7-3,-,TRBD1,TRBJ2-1,CASSLLTGTPFNEQFF,TGTGCCAGCAGCTTATTGACAGGGACACCTTTCAATGAGCAGTTCTTC
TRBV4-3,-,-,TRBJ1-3,CASRGGDTIYF,TGCGCCAGCAGAGGAGGGGACACCATATATTTT
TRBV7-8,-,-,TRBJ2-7,CASSPSPGAGYEQYF,TGTGCCAGCAGCCCAAGTCCAGGGGCCGGGTACGAGCAGTACTTC
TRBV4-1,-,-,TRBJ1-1,CASSQTGMGKAFF,TGCGCCAGCAGCCAAACAGGGATGGGGAAAGCTTTCTTT
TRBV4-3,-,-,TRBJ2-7,CASSQDSAGTSYEQYF,TGCGCCAGCAGCCAAGATTCGGCGGGAACCTCCTACGAGCAGTACTTC
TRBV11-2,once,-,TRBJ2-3,CASSLRLTTDTQYF,TGTGCCAGCAGCTTACGACTGACCACAGATACGCAGTATTTT
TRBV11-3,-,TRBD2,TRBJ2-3,CASSLFPSGPYFKYF,TGTGCCAGCAGCTTATTCCCTAGCGGGCCCTATTTTAAGTATTTT
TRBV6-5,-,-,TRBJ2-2,CASSYRPGTGELFF,TGTGCCAGCAGTTACCGTCCAGGAACCGGGGAGCTGTTTTTT
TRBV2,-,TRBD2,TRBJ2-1,CASSETSGIREQFF,TGTGCCAGCAGTGAGACTAGCGGGATTCGGGAGCAGTTCTTC
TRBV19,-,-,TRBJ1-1,CASSMVGGVNTEAFF,TGTGCCAGTAGTATGGTTGGGGGCGTTAACACTGAAGCTTTCTTT
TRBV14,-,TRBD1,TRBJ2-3,CASSQDLRGRTDTQYF,TGTGCCAGCAGCCAAGACCTCAGGGGGCGCACAGATACGCAGTATTTT
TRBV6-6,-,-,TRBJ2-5,CASSYGARETQYF,TGTGCCAGCAGTTACGGGGCCCGAGAGACCCAGTACTTC
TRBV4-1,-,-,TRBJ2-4,CASSQPSQGAKNIQYF,TGCGCCAGCAGCCAACCTTCACAGGGAGCCAAAAACATTCAGTACTTC
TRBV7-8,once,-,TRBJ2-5,CASRKGGEGRRKTQYF,TGTGCCAGCCGAAAAGGGGGGGAGGGGAGGAGAAAGACCCAGTACTTC
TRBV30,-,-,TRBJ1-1,CAWDTKYTEAFF,TGTGCCTGGGACACGAAGTACACTGAAGCTTTCTTT
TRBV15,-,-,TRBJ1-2,CATSRDTGSNYGYTF,TGTGCCACCAGCAGAGATACAGGGTCGAACTATGGCTACACCTTC
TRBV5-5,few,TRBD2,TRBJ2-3,CASSRDYSTDTQYF,TGTGCCAGCAGCCGGGACTACAGCACAGATACGCAGTATTTT
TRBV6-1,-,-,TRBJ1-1,CASSARTDMNTEAFF,TGTGCCAGCAGTGCGCGGACAGATATGAACACTGAAGCTTTCTTT
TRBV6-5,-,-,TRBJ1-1,CASIGLMNTEAFF,TGTGCCAGCATAGGACTGATGAACACTGAAGCTTTCTTT
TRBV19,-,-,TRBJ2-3,CATAAGSGTQYF,TGTGCCACCGCAGCTGGCTCGGGAACGCAGTATTTT
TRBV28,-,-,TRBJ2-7,CASSGPFEQYF,TGTGCCAGCAGTGGCCCCTTCGAGCAGTACTTC
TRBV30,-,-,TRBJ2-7,CAWGRAYEQYF,TGTGCCTGGGGGCGGGCCTACGAGCAGTACTTC
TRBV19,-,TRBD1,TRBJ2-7,CASSRPRDRIDEQYF,TGTGCCAGTAGTAGGCCCCGGGACAGGATTGACGAGCAGTACTTC
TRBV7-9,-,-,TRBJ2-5,CASSHQATGSNQYF,TGTGCCAGCAGCCATCAAGCGACAGGTAGTAACCAGTACTTC
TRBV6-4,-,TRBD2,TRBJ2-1,CASSDGPGLSYNEQFF,TGTGCCAGCAGTGACGGTCCGGGACTATCCTACAATGAGCAGTTCTTC
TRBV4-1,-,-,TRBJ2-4,CASSQAFGAKNIQYF,TGCGCCAGCAGCCAAGCTTTTGGCGCCAAAAACATTCAGTACTTC
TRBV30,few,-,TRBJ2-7,CAWSVGGYEQYF,TGTGCCTGGAGTGTCGGGGGCTACGAGCAGTACTTC
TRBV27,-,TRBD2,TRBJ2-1,CASSSGLADYNEQFF,TGTGCCAGCAGTTCCGGACTAGCGGACTACAATGAGCAGTTCTTC
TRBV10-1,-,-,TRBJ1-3,CASSSGTSSGNTIYF,TGCGCCAGCAGTTCCGGGACAAGCTCTGGAAACACCATATATTTT
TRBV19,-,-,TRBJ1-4,CASSIGGTVEKLFF,TGTGCCAGTAGTATAGGCGGGACGGTGGAAAAACTGTTTTTT
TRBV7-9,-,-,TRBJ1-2,CASSPTTGRYGYTF,TGTGCCAGCAGCCCAACCACAGGGCGCTATGGCTACACCTTC
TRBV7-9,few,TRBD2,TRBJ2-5,CASSLASASGTRAVTQYF,TGTGCCAGCAGCTTAGCGTCCGCTAGCGGGACTAGGGCGGTGACCCAGTACTTC
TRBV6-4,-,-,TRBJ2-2,CASSDDGGNTGELFF,TGTGCCAGCAGTGACGACGGGGGGAACACCGGGGAGCTGTTTTTT
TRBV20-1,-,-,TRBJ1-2,CSARPRDTF,TGCAGTGCTAGACCCAGGGACACCTTC
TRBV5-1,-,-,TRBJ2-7,CASSLVRTEPYEQYF,TGCGCCAGCAGCTTGGTTAGGACAGAACCCTACGAGCAGTACTTC
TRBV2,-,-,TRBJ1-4,CASKWVEEEKLFF,TGTGCCAGCAAGTGGGTTGAGGAAGAAAAACTGTTTTTT
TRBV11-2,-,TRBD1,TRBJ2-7,CASSLPDRVEQYF,TGTGCCAGCAGCTTACCGGACAGGGTCGAGCAGTACTTC
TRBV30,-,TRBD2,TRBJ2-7,CAWRTLAGVVYEQYF,TGTGCCTGGAGGACTCTAGCGGGAGTTGTCTACGAGCAGTACTTC
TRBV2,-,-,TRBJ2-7,CAGSGMGSYEQYF,TGTGCCGGTTCGGGGATGGGGTCCTACGAGCAGTACTTC
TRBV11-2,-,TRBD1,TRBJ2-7,CASSLGTGAYEQYF,TGTGCCAGCAGCTTGGGGACAGGAGCCTACGAGCAGTACTTC
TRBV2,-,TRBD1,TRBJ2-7,CASRGQGHEQYF,TGTGCCAGCAGGGGACAGGGACATGAGCAGTACTTC
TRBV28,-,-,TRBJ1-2,CASSRGGGYYGYTF,TGTGCCAGCAGTCGTGGGGGGGGGTACTATGGCTACACCTTC
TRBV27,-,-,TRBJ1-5,CASSRGDSNQPQHF,TGTGCCAGCAGTCGGGGGGATAGCAATCAGCCCCAGCATTTT
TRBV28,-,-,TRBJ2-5,CASSSTDRTQYF,TGTGCCAGCAGTTCGACCGACAGGACCCAGTACTTC
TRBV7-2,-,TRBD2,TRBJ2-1,CASSLTSGRAVGNEQFF,TGTGCCAGCAGCTTGACTAGCGGGAGGGCCGTGGGGAATGAGCAGTTCTTC
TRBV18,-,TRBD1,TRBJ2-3,CASSPAGQGPDTQYF,TGTGCCAGCTCACCGGCCGGACAGGGGCCAGATACGCAGTATTTT
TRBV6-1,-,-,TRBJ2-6,CASSGQVSSGANVLTF,TGTGCCAGCAGTGGACAGGTTAGCTCTGGGGCCAACGTCCTGACTTTC
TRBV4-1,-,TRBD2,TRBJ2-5,CASSHPGLAGGPGKETQYF,TGCGCCAGCAGCCACCCCGGGCTAGCGGGAGGGCCGGGGAAAGAGACCCAGTACTTC
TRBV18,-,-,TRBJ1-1,CASSPPRAAVTEAFF,TGTGCCAGCTCACCACCGCGGGCGGCGGTCACTGAAGCTTTCTTT
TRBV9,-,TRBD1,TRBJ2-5,CASSENGQGQETQYF,TGTGCCAGCAGCGAAAACGGACAGGGCCAAGAGACCCAGTACTTC
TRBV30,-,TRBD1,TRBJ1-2,CAWSVDRVRYGYTF,TGTGCCTGGAGTGTAGACAGGGTGCGGTATGGCTACACCTTC
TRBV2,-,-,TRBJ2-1,CASVGGLIYNEQFF,TGTGCCAGCGTGGGCGGGTTGATCTACAATGAGCAGTTCTTC